This T cell receptor (beta chain) was retrieved from a study of T cells in Graves' hyperthyroidism and ophthalmopathy. Study details: Peripheral blood collection took place at initial diagnosis, before any treatment.

Clinical Activity Scores of at least 3, NOSPECS grades of at least 4 and durations under 3 months characterized ophthalmopathy patients. Lactation, pregnancy, other autoimmune disease or uncontrolled infection excluded patients. The V segment lost 6 bases and the J segment 9 bases; nucleotides outside the gene matches: 20. The CDR3 extends over 16 amino acids. From RNA transcripts, TCR beta CDR3 regions were amplified. TCR CDR3 regions were first amplified by RT-PCR with HTBI primers. Using its own MiXCR run on the multiplex PCR reads, TCRdb lists one record per CDR3 protein. The profile covers some 360,000 distinct CDR3 sequences, with 15% to 20% appearing a single time and 15% to 19% taken by the ten largest. This clonotype was counted ten times or more. The antigen is unknown. Overall study findings and caveats: Blood also showed most of the thyroid clonotypes that were expanded above 0.001.

Sequenced material: blood. This receptor was identified in a woman aged 40 to 49 with Graves' ophthalmopathy. The chain couples TRBV12-3 or TRBV12-4 to TRBJ2-7; TRBD1 aligns across 7 bases. The CDR3 loop reads CASSRKDRLRISGQYF. DNA of the CDR3: TGTGCCAGCAGCCGAAAGGACAGGCTTCGAATAAGTGGGCAGTACTTC.